This T cell receptor beta chain was sequenced during a study of identical twins. Points from the study as a whole: Conclusions were based on cross-sectional statistical analysis, without following the same donors. Excess twin sharing in beta out-of-frame sequences was weaker. Within cord blood, abundant beta clonotypes carried fewer insertions, but memory repertoires showed no such trend.

A universal primer binding site was introduced by template switching. The final cDNA contained unique molecular identifiers. TCRdb processed the 5' RACE reads anew with MiXCR; each CDR3 protein has one entry. In the table there are 300,000 to 400,000 distinct CDR3 sequences, approximately 13% of which are singletons. In regard to this clonotype: What it binds is not known.

Separately, the same data were catalogued under a study of yellow fever vaccine responses in identical twins.

The clonotype originates from a woman aged 18-29 years in good health. The sample taken for sequencing was CD8+ T cells sorted from blood.

The CDR3: CASSGETYEQYF. The CDR3 nucleotides read TGTGCCAGCAGCGGTGAGACCTACGAGCAGTACTTC. The chain has TRBV13 and TRBJ2-7; D not certain. With 5 bases removed from V and 2 bases from J, the gap between germline ends came to 7 bases. The CDR3 is made up of 12 amino acids. CDR1 is PRHDT, CDR2 FYEKMQ, per germline (reference sequence).